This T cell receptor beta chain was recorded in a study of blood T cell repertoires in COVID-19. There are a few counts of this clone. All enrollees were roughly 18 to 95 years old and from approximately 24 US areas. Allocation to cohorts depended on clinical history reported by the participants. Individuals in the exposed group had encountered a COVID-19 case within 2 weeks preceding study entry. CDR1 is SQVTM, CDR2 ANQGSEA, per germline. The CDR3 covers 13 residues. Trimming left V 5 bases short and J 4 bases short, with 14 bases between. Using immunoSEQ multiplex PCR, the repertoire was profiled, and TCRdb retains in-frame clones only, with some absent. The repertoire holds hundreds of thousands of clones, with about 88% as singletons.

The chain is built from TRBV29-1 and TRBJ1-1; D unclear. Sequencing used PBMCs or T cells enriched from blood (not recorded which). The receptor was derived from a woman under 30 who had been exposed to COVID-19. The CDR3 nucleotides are TGCAGCGTTTATGGGGAGATGGGCACTGAAGCTTTCTTT. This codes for CSVYGEMGTEAFF.